This is a list of T cell receptor beta chains from one sample in a study of molecular identifiers for immune sequencing clone quantification. MiXCR, run by TCRdb on the PCR reads, gives a single entry per CDR3 protein. The sample lists hundreds of thousands of distinct CDR3 sequences; 25% were seen once. The specimen was naive CD8+ T cells from blood, with Jurkat cell RNA spiked in. The receptors were gathered from a human donor in good health. Some libraries in this study had Jurkat cell RNA spiked in. Both conserved end residues are part of each CDR3. The order of the fields is clone size, J gene, CDR3 length, D gene, V gene, CDR3 DNA, CDR3 protein. D genes are given only for firm matches. Only part of the rows carry a size: once, few, many, or a class if the clone is expanded.

abundance: few
j_gene: TRBJ2-5
len: 14
d_gene: .
v_gene: TRBV12-3/TRBV12-4
CDR3nt: TGTGCCAGCAGTTTACTAGAGCTACAAGAGACCCAGTACTTC
CDR3aa: CASSLLELQETQYF

abundance: .
j_gene: TRBJ1-2
len: 15
d_gene: TRBD1
v_gene: TRBV5-1
CDR3nt: TGCGCCAGCAGCCGAGGACAGGGATTGAACTATGGCTACACCTTC
CDR3aa: CASSRGQGLNYGYTF

abundance: many
j_gene: TRBJ2-3
len: 15
d_gene: .
v_gene: TRBV5-1
CDR3nt: TGCGCCAGCCAGCAGGGTCCTGAGTTCACAGATACGCAGTATTTT
CDR3aa: CASQQGPEFTDTQYF

abundance: many
j_gene: TRBJ1-5
len: 13
d_gene: .
v_gene: TRBV6-6
CDR3nt: TGTGCCAGCACAGGGCGGGACAATCAGCCCCAGCATTTT
CDR3aa: CASTGRDNQPQHF

abundance: many
j_gene: TRBJ2-7
len: 16
d_gene: TRBD1
v_gene: TRBV5-1
CDR3nt: TGCGCCAGCAGCCTGCACGACCGGGACAGGGGTTACGAGCAGTACTTC
CDR3aa: CASSLHDRDRGYEQYF

abundance: .
j_gene: TRBJ2-4
len: 16
d_gene: .
v_gene: TRBV4-1
CDR3nt: TGCGCCAGCAGCCAAGATCTGGTAGTCGGCAAAAACATTCAGTACTTC
CDR3aa: CASSQDLVVGKNIQYF

abundance: .
j_gene: TRBJ2-1
len: 19
d_gene: TRBD1
v_gene: TRBV7-2
CDR3nt: TGTGCCAGCAGCTCCCCGATTCCGGGACAGTCTTTGTCCTACAATGAGCAGTTCTTC
CDR3aa: CASSSPIPGQSLSYNEQFF

abundance: .
j_gene: TRBJ2-7
len: 17
d_gene: TRBD2
v_gene: TRBV12-5
CDR3nt: TGTGCTAGTGGTTTCCCACAACTAGCGGGGGATATGTACGAGCAGTACTTC
CDR3aa: CASGFPQLAGDMYEQYF

abundance: many
j_gene: TRBJ2-1
len: 15
d_gene: TRBD2
v_gene: TRBV29-1
CDR3nt: TGCAGCGTTGTTTACGCTAGCGGGACCTACAATGAGCAGTTCTTC
CDR3aa: CSVVYASGTYNEQFF

abundance: .
j_gene: TRBJ2-7
len: 14
d_gene: TRBD1
v_gene: TRBV4-3
CDR3nt: TGCGCCAGCAGCCGCGAAACAGGGGTTTGGGGGCAGTACTTC
CDR3aa: CASSRETGVWGQYF

abundance: many
j_gene: TRBJ1-2
len: 14
d_gene: TRBD1
v_gene: TRBV7-9
CDR3nt: TGTGCCAGCAGCCCCCAGGGGGGGCACTATGGCTACACCTTC
CDR3aa: CASSPQGGHYGYTF

abundance: .
j_gene: TRBJ1-2
len: 13
d_gene: .
v_gene: TRBV5-1
CDR3nt: TGCGCCTGCAGCTTCTATGCCGGAGATGGCTACACCTTC
CDR3aa: CACSFYAGDGYTF

abundance: few
j_gene: TRBJ1-5
len: 16
d_gene: .
v_gene: TRBV19
CDR3nt: TGTGCCAGTAGTATAGATCTCGGGCCAGGTTTACAGCCCCAGCATTTT
CDR3aa: CASSIDLGPGLQPQHF

abundance: many
j_gene: TRBJ1-1
len: 13
d_gene: .
v_gene: TRBV29-1
CDR3nt: TGCAGCGCCCGAACGGACCGAGGCACTGAAGCTTTCTTT
CDR3aa: CSARTDRGTEAFF

abundance: many
j_gene: TRBJ2-2
len: 12
d_gene: .
v_gene: TRBV4-1
CDR3nt: TGCGCCAGCAGCCAGGTTACCGGGGAGCTGTTTTTT
CDR3aa: CASSQVTGELFF

abundance: .
j_gene: TRBJ2-3
len: 17
d_gene: TRBD2
v_gene: TRBV24-1
CDR3nt: TGTGCCACCAGTGAAGTTACTAGCGGGAGGAACACAGATACGCAGTATTTT
CDR3aa: CATSEVTSGRNTDTQYF

abundance: .
j_gene: TRBJ2-7
len: 15
d_gene: TRBD2
v_gene: TRBV27
CDR3nt: TGTGCCAGCAGTTTAATAGCGGGGGGGCACTACGAGCAGCACTTC
CDR3aa: CASSLIAGGHYEQHF

abundance: many
j_gene: TRBJ2-5
len: 15
d_gene: .
v_gene: TRBV6-2/TRBV6-3
CDR3nt: TGTGCCAGCAGTTATCTCCCGGACAGAGGGGAGACCCAGTACTTC
CDR3aa: CASSYLPDRGETQYF

abundance: .
j_gene: TRBJ2-1
len: 14
d_gene: .
v_gene: TRBV25-1
CDR3nt: TGTGCCAGCAGTGATGCCGCAGGGTCCAATGAGCGGTTCTTC
CDR3aa: CASSDAAGSNERFF

abundance: .
j_gene: TRBJ2-5
len: 15
d_gene: TRBD2
v_gene: TRBV20-1
CDR3nt: TGCAGTGTTAGAGATGGGACTAGCGGGAGAGAGACCCAGTACTTC
CDR3aa: CSVRDGTSGRETQYF

abundance: .
j_gene: TRBJ2-2
len: 18
d_gene: TRBD1
v_gene: TRBV27
CDR3nt: TGTGCCAGCAGTTTAAAGCGGAGGGGGACAGGTGCAATCGGGGAGCTGTTTTTT
CDR3aa: CASSLKRRGTGAIGELFF